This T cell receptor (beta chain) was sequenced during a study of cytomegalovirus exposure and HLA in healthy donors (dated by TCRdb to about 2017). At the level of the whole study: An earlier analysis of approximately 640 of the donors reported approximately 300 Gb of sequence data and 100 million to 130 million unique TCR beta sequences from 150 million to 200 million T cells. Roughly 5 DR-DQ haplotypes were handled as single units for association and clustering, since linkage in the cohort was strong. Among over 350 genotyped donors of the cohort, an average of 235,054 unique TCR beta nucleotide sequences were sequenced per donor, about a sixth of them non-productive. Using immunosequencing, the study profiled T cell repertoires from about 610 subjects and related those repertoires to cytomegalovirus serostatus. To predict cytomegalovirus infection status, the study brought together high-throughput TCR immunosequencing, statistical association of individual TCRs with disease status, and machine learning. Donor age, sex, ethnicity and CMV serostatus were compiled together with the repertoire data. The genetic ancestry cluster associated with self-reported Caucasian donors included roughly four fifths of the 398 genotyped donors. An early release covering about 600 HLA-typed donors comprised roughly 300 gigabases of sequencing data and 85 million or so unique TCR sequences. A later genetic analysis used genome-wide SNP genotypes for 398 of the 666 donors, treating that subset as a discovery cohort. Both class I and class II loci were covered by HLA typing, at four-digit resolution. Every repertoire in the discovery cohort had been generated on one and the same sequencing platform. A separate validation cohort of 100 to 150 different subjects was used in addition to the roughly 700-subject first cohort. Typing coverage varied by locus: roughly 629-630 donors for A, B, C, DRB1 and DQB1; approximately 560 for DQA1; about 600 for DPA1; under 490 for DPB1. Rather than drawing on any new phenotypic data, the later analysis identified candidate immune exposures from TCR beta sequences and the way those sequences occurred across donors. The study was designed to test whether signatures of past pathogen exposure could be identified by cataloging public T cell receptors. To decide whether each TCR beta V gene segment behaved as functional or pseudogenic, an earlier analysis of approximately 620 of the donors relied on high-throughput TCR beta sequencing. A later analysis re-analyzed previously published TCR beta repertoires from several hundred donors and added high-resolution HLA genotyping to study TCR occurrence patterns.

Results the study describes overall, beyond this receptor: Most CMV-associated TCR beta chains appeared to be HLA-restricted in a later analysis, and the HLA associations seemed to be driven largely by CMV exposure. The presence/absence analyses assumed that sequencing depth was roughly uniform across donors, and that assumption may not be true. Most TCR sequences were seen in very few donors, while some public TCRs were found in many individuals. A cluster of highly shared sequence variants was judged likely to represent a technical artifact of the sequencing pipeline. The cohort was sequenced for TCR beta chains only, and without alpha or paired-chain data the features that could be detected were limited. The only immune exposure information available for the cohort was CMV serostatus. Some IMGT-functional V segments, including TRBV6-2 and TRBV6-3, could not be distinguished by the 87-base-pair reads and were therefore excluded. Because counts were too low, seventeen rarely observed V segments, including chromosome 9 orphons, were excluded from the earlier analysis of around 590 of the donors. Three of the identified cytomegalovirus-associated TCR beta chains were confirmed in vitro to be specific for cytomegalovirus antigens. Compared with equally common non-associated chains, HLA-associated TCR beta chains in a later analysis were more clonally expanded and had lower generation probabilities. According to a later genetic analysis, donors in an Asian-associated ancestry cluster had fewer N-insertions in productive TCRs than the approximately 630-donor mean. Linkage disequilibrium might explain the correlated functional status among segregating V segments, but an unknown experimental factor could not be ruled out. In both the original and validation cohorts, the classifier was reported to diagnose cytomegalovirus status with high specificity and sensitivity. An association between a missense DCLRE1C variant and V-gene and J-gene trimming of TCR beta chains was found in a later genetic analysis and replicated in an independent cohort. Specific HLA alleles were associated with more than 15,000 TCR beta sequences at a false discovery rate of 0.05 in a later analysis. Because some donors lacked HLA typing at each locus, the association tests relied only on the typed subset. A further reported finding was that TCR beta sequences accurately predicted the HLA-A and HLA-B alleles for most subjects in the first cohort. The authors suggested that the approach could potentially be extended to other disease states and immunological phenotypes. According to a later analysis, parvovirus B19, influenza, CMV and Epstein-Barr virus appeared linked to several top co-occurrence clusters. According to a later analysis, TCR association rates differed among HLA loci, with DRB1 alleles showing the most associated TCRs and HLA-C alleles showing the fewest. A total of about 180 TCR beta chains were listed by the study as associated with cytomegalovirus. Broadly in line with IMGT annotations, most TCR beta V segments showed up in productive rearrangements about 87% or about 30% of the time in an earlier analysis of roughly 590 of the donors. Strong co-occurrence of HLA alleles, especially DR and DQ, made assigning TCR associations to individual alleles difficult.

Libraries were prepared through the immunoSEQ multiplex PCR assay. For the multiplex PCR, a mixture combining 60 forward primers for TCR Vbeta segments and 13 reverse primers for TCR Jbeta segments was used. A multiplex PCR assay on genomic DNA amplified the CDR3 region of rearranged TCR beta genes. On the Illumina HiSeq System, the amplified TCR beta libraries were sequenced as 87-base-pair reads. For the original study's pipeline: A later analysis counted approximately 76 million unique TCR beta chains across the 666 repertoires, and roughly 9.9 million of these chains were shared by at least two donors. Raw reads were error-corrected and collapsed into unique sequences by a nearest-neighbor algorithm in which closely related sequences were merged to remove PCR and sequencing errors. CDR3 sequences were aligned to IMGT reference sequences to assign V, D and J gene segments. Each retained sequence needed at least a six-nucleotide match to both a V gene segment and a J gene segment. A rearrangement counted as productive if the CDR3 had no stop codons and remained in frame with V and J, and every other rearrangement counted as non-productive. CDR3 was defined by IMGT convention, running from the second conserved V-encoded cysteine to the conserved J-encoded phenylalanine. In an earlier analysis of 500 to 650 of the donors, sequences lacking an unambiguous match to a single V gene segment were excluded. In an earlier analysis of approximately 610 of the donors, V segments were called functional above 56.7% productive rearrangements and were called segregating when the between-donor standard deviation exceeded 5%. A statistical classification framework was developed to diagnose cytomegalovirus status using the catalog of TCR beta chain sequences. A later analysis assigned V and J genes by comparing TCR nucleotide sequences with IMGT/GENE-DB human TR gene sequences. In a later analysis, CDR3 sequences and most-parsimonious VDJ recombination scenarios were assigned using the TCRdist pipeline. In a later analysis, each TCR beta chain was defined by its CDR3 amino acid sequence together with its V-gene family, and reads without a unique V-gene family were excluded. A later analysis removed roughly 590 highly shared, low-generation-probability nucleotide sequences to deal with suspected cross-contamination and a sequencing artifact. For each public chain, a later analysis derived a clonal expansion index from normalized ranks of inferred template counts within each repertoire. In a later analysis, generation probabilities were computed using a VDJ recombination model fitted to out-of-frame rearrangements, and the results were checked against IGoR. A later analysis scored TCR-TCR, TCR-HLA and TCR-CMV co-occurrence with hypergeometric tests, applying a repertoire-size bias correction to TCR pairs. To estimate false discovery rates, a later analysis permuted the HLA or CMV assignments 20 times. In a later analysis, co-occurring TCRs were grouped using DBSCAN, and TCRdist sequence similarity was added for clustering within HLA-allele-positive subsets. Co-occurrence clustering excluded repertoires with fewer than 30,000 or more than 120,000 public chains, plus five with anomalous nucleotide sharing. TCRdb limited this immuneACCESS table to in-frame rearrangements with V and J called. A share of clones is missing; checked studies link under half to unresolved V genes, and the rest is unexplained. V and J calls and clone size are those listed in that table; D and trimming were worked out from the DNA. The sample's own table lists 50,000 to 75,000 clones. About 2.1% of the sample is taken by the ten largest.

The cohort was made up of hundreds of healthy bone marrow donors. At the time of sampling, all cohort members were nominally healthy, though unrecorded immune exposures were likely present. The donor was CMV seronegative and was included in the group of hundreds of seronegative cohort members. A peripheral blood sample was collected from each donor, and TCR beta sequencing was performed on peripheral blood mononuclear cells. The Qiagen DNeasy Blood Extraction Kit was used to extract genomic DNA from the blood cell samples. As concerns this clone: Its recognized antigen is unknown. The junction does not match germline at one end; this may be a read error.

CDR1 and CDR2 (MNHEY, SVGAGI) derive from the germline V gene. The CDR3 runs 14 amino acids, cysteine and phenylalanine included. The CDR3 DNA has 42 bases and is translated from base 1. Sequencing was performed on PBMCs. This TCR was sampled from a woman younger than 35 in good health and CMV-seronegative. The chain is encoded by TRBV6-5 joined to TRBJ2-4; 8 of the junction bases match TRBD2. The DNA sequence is TGTGCCAGCAGTCCAGGACTAGCCCAAAACATTCAGTACTTC. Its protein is CASSPGLAQNIQYF.